One and the same sample provided the 10 T cell receptor beta chains below, sequenced in a study of cytomegalovirus exposure and HLA in healthy donors. The primer mix had 60 Vbeta and 13 Jbeta primers. Only in-frame clones appear in the TCRdb table, and some are missing; sequencing was by immunoSEQ multiplex PCR. The sample consists of 100,000 to 150,000 clones, about 81% of them appearing once. The sample consisted of PBMCs. The receptors stem from a woman between 40 and 50 years old in good health and CMV-seropositive.

V is TRBV7-3 and J is TRBJ1-1; D is possibly TRBD1 (5 bases). Germline CDR1 is SGHTA and CDR2 is FQGTGA. The CDR3 totals 15 residues. V dropped 6 bases and J dropped 1 base, with 15 bases sitting between them. In DNA form, the CDR3 reads TGTGCCAGCAGGCCAGGGTGGCCAGAGAACACTGAAGCTTTCTTT. The encoded protein is CASRPGWPENTEAFF.

Comment on this clone: The sample carries other DNA sequences with the same CDR3. CDR3 protein: CASSVGLAGGGGYNEQFF. The DNA for the CDR3 is TGTGCCAGCAGCGTAGGACTAGCGGGAGGGGGGGGCTACAATGAGCAGTTCTTC. This chain uses TRBV9 with TRBJ2-1; TRBD2 aligns across 14 bases. CDR3 length equals 18 residues. Germline CDR1 is SGDLS and CDR2 is YYNGEE. V trimming: 0 bases; J trimming: 3 bases; junction bases outside the gene matches: 5.

The chain uses TRBV11-1 and TRBJ2-1, with 14 bases matching TRBD2. The V segment lost 11 bases and the J segment 6 bases; nucleotides outside the gene matches: 6. This CDR3 region has 14 residues. Germline V gene sequence: CDR1 SGHAT, CDR2 FQDESV (reference sequence). CDR3 bases: TGTGCCTCAGAGGGACTAGCGGGAGCCAATGAGCAGTTCTTC. Its protein is CASEGLAGANEQFF.

V and J are TRBV11-2 and TRBJ2-7, with TRBD1 identical over 9 bases. Looked up from germline, CDR1 is SGHAT and CDR2 is FQNNGV. V lost 5 bases and J lost 5; bases outside the gene matches: 7. This CDR3 is 14 amino acids long. The CDR3 is CASSPVGQGDEQYF. As DNA, the CDR3 is TGTGCCAGCAGCCCAGTGGGACAGGGTGACGAGCAGTACTTC.

This chain uses TRBV10-2 with TRBJ2-1; TRBD1 agrees at 11 bases. Looked up from germline, CDR1 is WSHSY and CDR2 is SAAADI. V lost 3 bases and J lost 7; bases outside the gene matches: 8. The CDR3 is 16 residues long. CDR3 sequence (DNA): TGCGCCAGCAGTGATCCGGACAGGGGGCTTCTAAATGAGCAGTTCTTC. Translating gives CASSDPDRGLLNEQFF.

The chain couples TRBV28 to TRBJ2-5; 7 bases are shared with TRBD2. The CDR3 loop spans 15 amino acids. Unmatched junction bases numbered 8, after V lost 5 bases and J lost 2 bases. CDR1 MDHEN and CDR2 SYDVKM come from the germline V gene. CDR3 residues: CASSLLSSGQETQYF. Written as DNA, the CDR3 is TGTGCCAGCAGTCTTTTGTCTAGCGGACAAGAGACCCAGTACTTC.

The gene calls are TRBV12-5 and TRBJ2-7; the D is unclear. The germline V and J ends were trimmed by 2 bases and 4 bases, with 6 bases remaining between them. Germline lookup yields CDR1 LGHNT and CDR2 FRNRAP. This CDR3 spans 12 amino acids. The CDR3, as DNA: TGTGCTAGTGGTTTGACAACATACGAGCAGTACTTC. Protein: CASGLTTYEQYF. The complete variable domain, with remaining parts taken from reference TRBV12-5 and TRBJ2-7, reads DARVTQTPRHKVTEMGQEVTMRCQPILGHNTVFWYRQTMMQGLELLAYFRNRAPLDDSGMPKDRFSAEMPDATLATLKIQPSEPRDSAVYFCASGLTTYEQYFGPGTRLTVT.

This chain joins TRBV7-9 and TRBJ1-2; D remains ambiguous. Trimming removed 1 base from V and 8 bases from J, with 17 bases in between. This CDR3 spans 15 amino acids. The germline gives CDR1 SEHNR, CDR2 FQNEAQ (reference sequence). CDR3 protein: CASSLGTAGINGYTF. CDR3 nucleotides: TGTGCCAGCAGCTTAGGTACGGCGGGTATTAACGGCTACACCTTC.

This chain uses TRBV10-2 with TRBJ1-1; D is ambiguous. CDR1 and CDR2 from the germline V gene are WSHSY and SAAADI. The CDR3 length is 13 residues. Trimming removed 6 bases from V and 2 bases from J, with 10 bases in between. The CDR3 protein is CASSPGLNTEAFF. As DNA, the CDR3 is TGCGCCAGCAGCCCCGGACTTAACACTGAAGCTTTCTTT.

Turning to this clone: Germline is not matched at one junction end, which may reflect a read error. The chain combines TRBV9 with TRBJ1-3, with D possibly matching TRBD1 (6 bases). This CDR3 is built from 18 residues. Germline V CDR1 and CDR2: SGDLS, YYNGEE. The CDR3 nucleotides are TGTGCCGGCAGCGCTGTCGGGACACAAGATTACTCTGGAAACACCATATATTTT. Translating it yields CAGSAVGTQDYSGNTIYF.